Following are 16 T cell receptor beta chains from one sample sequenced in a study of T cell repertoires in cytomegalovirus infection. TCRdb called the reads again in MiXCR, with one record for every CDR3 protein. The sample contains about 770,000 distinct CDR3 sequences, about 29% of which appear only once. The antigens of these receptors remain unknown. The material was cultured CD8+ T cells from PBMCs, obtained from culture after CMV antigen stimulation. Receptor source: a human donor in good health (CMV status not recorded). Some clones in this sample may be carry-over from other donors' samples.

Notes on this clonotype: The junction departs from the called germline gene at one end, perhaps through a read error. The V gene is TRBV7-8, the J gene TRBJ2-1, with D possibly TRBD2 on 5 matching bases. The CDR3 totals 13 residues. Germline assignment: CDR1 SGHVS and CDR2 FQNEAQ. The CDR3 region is CVSSLARYNEQFF. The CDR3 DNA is TGTGTCAGCAGCTTAGCGCGATACAATGAGCAGTTCTTC. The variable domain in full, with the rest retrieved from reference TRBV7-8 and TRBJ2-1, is GAGVSQSPRYKVAKRGQDVALRCDPISGHVSLFWYQQALGQGPEFLTYFQNEAQLDKSGLPSDRFFAERPEGSVSTLKIQRTQQEDSAVYLCVSSLARYNEQFFGPGTRLTVL.

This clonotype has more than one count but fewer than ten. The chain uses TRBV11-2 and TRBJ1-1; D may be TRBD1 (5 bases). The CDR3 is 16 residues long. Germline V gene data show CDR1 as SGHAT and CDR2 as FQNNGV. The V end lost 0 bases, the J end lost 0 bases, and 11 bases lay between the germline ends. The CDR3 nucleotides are TGTGCCAGCAGCTTAGAGGGGCCTTATGTGAACACTGAAGCTTTCTTT. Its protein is CASSLEGPYVNTEAFF.

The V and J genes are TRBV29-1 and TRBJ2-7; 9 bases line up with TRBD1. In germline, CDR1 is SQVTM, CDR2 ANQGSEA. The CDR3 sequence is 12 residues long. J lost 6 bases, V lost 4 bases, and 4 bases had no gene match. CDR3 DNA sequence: TGCAGCGTTGTATTGGACAGGGGCGAGCAGTACGTC. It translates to CSVVLDRGEQYV.

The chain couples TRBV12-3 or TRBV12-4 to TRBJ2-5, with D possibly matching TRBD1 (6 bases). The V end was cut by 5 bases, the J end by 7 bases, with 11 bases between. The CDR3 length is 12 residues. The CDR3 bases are TGTGCCAGCAGTCCGACAGGTGGGACCCAGTACTTC. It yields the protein CASSPTGGTQYF.

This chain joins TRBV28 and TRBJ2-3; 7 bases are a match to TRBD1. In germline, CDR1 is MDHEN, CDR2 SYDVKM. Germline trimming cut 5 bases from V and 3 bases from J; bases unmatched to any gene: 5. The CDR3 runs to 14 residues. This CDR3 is CASSKGARTDTQYF. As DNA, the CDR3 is TGTGCCAGCAGTAAGGGGGCGCGGACAGATACGCAGTATTTT.

For the CDR3, the DNA is TGCGCCAGCAGCCGACTGGGGGCTCGCACTGAAGCTTTCTTT. Its translation: CASSRLGARTEAFF. The chain is built from TRBV5-1 and TRBJ1-1; TRBD1 might be the D (6 bases). There are 14 residues in the CDR3. Germline-derived CDR1 and CDR2 are SGHRS and YFSETQ. With 4 bases removed from V and 4 bases from J, the gap between germline ends came to 14 bases.

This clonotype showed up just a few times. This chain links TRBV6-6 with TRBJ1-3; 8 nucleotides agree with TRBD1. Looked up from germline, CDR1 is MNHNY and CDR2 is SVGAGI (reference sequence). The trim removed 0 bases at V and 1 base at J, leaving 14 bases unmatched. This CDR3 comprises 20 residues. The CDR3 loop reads CASSYSFGPRDRRSGNTIYF. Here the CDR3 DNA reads TGTGCCAGCAGTTACTCGTTTGGTCCGCGGGACAGGAGGTCTGGAAACACCATATATTTT.

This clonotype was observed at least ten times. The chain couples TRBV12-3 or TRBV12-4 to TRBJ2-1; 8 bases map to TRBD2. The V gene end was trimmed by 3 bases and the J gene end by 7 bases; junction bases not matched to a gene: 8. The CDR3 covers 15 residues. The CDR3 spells CASSLAGGPWNEQFF. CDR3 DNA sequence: TGTGCCAGCAGTTTGGCGGGGGGCCCTTGGAATGAGCAGTTCTTC.

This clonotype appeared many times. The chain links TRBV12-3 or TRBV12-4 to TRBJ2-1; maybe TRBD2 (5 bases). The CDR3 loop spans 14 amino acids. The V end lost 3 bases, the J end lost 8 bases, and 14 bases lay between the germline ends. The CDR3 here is CASSLRASGDEQFF. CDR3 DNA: TGTGCCAGCAGTTTGAGGGCGAGTGGGGATGAGCAGTTCTTC.

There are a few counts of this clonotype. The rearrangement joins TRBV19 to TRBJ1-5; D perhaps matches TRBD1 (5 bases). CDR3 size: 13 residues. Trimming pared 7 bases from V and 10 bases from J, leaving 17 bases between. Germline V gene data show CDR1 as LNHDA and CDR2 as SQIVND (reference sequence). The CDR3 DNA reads TGTGCCAGTACCTATATAGGAGGGGAACCCCAGCATTTT. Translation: CASTYIGGEPQHF.

The CDR3 protein is CASSWRGFNTEAFF. The CDR3, as DNA: TGCGCCAGCAGCTGGAGGGGTTTTAACACTGAAGCTTTCTTT. The V gene is TRBV5-1, the J gene TRBJ1-1, with D maybe TRBD1 (5 bases). This CDR3 contains 14 residues. Germline V gives CDR1 SGHRS, CDR2 YFSETQ. V lost 3 bases, J lost 2 bases, and 11 bases lay in between.

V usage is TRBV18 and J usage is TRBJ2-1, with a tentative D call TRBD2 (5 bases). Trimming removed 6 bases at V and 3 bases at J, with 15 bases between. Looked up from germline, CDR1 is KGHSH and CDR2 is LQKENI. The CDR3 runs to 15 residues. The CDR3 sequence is CASSDPSGIYNEQFF. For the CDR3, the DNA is TGTGCCAGCTCCGATCCCTCGGGGATCTACAATGAGCAGTTCTTC. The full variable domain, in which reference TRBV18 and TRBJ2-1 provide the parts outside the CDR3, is NAGVMQNPRHLVRRRGQEARLRCSPMKGHSHVYWYRQLPEEGLKFMVYLQKENIIDESGMPKERFSAEFPKEGPSILRIQQVVRGDSAAYFCASSDPSGIYNEQFFGPGTRLTVL.

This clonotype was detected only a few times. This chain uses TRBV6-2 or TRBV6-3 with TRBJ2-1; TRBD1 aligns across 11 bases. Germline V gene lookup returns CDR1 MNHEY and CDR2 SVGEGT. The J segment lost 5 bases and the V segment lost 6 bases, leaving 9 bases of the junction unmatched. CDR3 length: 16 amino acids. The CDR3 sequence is CASRPIPGQGDNEQFF. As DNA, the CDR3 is TGTGCCAGCAGACCAATCCCGGGACAGGGGGACAATGAGCAGTTCTTC.

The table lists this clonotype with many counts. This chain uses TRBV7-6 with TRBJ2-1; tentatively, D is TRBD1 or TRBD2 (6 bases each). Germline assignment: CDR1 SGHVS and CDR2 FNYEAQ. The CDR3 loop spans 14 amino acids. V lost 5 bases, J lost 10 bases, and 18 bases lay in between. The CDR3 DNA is TGTGCCAGCAGCCCCGCCGGGGGCAAATTCGAGCAGTTCTTC. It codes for CASSPAGGKFEQFF.

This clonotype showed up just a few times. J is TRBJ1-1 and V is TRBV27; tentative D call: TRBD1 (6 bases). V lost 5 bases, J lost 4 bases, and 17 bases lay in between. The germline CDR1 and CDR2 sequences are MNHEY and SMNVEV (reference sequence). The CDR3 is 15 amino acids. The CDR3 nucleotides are TGTGCCAGCAGTGCGGATCAGGGGATGGGCACTGAAGCTTTCTTT. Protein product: CASSADQGMGTEAFF.

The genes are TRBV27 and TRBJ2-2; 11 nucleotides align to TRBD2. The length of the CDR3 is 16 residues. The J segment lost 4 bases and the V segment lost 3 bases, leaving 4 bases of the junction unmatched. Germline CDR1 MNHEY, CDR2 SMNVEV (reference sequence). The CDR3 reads CASSFSGGAFTGELFF. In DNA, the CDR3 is TGTGCCAGCAGTTTTAGCGGGGGGGCCTTCACCGGGGAGCTGTTTTTT.